The 25 T cell receptor beta chains presented below share a single source sample, sequenced in a study of glioma-infiltrating T cells after dendritic cell vaccination. Some clones are missing from TCRdb's copy, which holds only in-frame ones; the method was immunoSEQ multiplex PCR. Here the sample spans around 60,000 clones, 85% being singletons. The sample's time point: after dendritic cell vaccination, including at tumor progression/relapse. The sequences come from blood, collected after dendritic cell vaccination. The receptors were sampled from a human donor with glioblastoma.

This chain joins TRBV30 and TRBJ2-3; 10 nucleotides align to TRBD2. This CDR3 contains 14 residues. Germline-derived CDR1 and CDR2 are GTSNPN and SVGIG (reference sequence). V shed 5 bases, J shed 4 bases, and the junction held 6 bases outside the gene matches. The CDR3 spells CAWGQRGGADTQYF. The CDR3 region has the DNA TGTGCCTGGGGCCAGCGGGGGGGGGCAGATACGCAGTATTTT.

Worth noting for this clone: Other DNA sequences in the sample encode the same CDR3. The CDR3 loop reads CASSLTGHGSNSYNSPLHF. The CDR3 DNA reads as TGTGCCAGCAGCTTAACTGGACATGGTTCGAACTCCTATAATTCACCCCTCCACTTT. The genes are TRBV7-3 and TRBJ1-6; a weak D match, TRBD1 (5 bases). This CDR3 comprises 19 residues. CDR1 SGHTA and CDR2 FQGTGA come from the germline V gene. Trimming pared 0 bases from V and 0 bases from J, leaving 15 bases between.

This chain links TRBV6-1 with TRBJ1-5, with 7 bases matching TRBD1. V shed 6 bases and J 5 bases; nucleotides not matched to a gene: 4. This CDR3 comprises 13 residues. Looked up from germline, CDR1 is MNHNS and CDR2 is SASEGT. In DNA, the CDR3 is TGTGCCAGCAGCGGGACAGTCCATCAGCCCCAGCATTTT. This sequence encodes CASSGTVHQPQHF.

V usage is TRBV6-6 and J usage is TRBJ2-5; D is uncertain. The CDR3 is 15 residues long. V lost 3 bases to trimming and J lost 2 bases, with 13 bases between them. Germline CDR1 and CDR2: MNHNY and SVGAGI (reference sequence). CDR3 sequence: CASSYSGSTQETQYF. CDR3 bases: TGTGCCAGCAGTTATTCAGGCAGTACTCAAGAGACCCAGTACTTC.

The chain joins TRBV18 to TRBJ2-7; TRBD1 aligns across 11 bases. This CDR3 contains 14 residues. V was pared by 5 bases and J by 0 bases, with 0 bases of the junction left unmatched. Germline values: CDR1 KGHSH, CDR2 LQKENI. The CDR3 bases are TGTGCCAGCTCAGGGACAGGGGGCTCCTACGAGCAGTACTTC. Its translation: CASSGTGGSYEQYF. The variable domain in full, completed from reference TRBV18 and TRBJ2-7, reads NAGVMQNPRHLVRRRGQEARLRCSPMKGHSHVYWYRQLPEEGLKFMVYLQKENIIDESGMPKERFSAEFPKEGPSILRIQQVVRGDSAAYFCASSGTGGSYEQYFGPGTRLTVT.

J is TRBJ2-7 and V is TRBV5-4, with D perhaps TRBD1 (6 bases). The CDR3 totals 15 residues. Trimming took off 2 bases at V and 7 bases at J, with 19 bases between the two ends. CDR1 and CDR2 (germline): SGHNT, YYREEE (reference sequence). CDR3: CASSFARTGSREQYF. CDR3 bases: TGTGCCAGCAGCTTCGCCCGAACAGGGTCTCGGGAGCAGTACTTC.

The V call is TRBV10-1, the J call TRBJ2-3; tentatively, D is TRBD2 (6 bases). The V gene lost 10 bases and the J gene lost 8 bases, with 13 bases spanning the gap. CDR1 and CDR2 (germline): WNHNN, SYGVQD (reference sequence). CDR3 size: 11 residues. The CDR3 protein is CATRDPSTQYF. The CDR3 nucleotides are TGCGCCACGCGGGACCCAAGTACGCAGTATTTT.

V usage is TRBV30 and J usage is TRBJ1-4; TRBD1 agrees at 7 bases. In germline, CDR1 is GTSNPN, CDR2 SVGIG (reference sequence). Losses at the gene ends were 3 bases for V and 6 bases for J; bases not matched to a gene: 10. The CDR3 is 15 residues long. Written as DNA, the CDR3 is TGTGCCTGGAGGGATCTGAGTACAGGGGATGAAAAACTGTTTTTT. It codes for CAWRDLSTGDEKLFF.

V and J are TRBV18 and TRBJ2-3, with 15 bases that match TRBD2. The length of the CDR3 is 17 residues. Germline-derived CDR1 and CDR2 are KGHSH and LQKENI. With V trimmed by 2 bases and J by 4 bases, 4 bases remained unmatched. CDR3 sequence: CASSPGLAGGRADTQYF. The CDR3 DNA reads TGTGCCAGCTCACCAGGACTAGCGGGGGGGCGGGCAGATACGCAGTATTTT.

The chain has TRBV13 and TRBJ1-1; maybe TRBD1 (6 bases). The V end was cut by 1 base, the J end by 3 bases, with 12 bases between. The germline V gene encodes CDR1 PRHDT and CDR2 FYEKMQ (reference sequence). The CDR3 sequence is 15 residues long. CDR3: CASSLEQGQDTEAFF. Written as DNA, the CDR3 is TGTGCCAGCAGCTTAGAACAGGGCCAGGACACTGAAGCTTTCTTT.

This chain uses TRBV6-5 with TRBJ2-7; 11 nucleotides agree with TRBD1. The ends lost 5 bases at V and 7 bases at J; junction bases unmatched: 7. The CDR3 covers 14 residues. Germline V gives CDR1 MNHEY, CDR2 SVGAGI. CDR3 protein: CASSNGQGAREQYF. DNA for the CDR3: TGTGCCAGCAGTAACGGACAGGGGGCTCGGGAGCAGTACTTC.

The chain carries TRBV13 and TRBJ2-3; possible D gene TRBD1, 6 bases. Trimming removed 3 bases at V and 4 bases at J, with 14 bases between. The CDR3 is made up of 15 amino acids. The germline V gene encodes CDR1 PRHDT and CDR2 FYEKMQ (reference sequence). Here the CDR3 reads CASSFRDNRADTQYF. The CDR3 coding sequence is TGTGCCAGCAGCTTCCGGGACAACCGGGCAGATACGCAGTATTTT.

The V call is TRBV19, the J call TRBJ1-3, with TRBD1 matching over 10 bases. V gave up 9 bases and J gave up 0 bases; unmatched junction bases: 17. Germline V gives CDR1 LNHDA, CDR2 SQIVND (reference sequence). The CDR3 is 19 residues long. The CDR3 loop reads CARKRGTGVPSSSGNTIYF. CDR3 nucleotide sequence: TGTGCCAGAAAACGGGGGACAGGGGTTCCGAGTAGCTCTGGAAACACCATATATTTT.

V gene TRBV4-2 combines with J gene TRBJ1-6; the match to TRBD1 covers 7 bases. V lost 3 bases, J lost 4 bases, and 3 bases stayed unmatched. The CDR3 is 15 amino acids. Germline V lookup: CDR1 LGHNA, CDR2 YNFKEQ. CDR3 in DNA: TGTGCCAGCAGCCAGGGACAGCAATATAATTCACCCCTCCACTTT. It is translated as CASSQGQQYNSPLHF.

The rearrangement joins TRBV7-2 to TRBJ2-2; 7 positions match TRBD1. V trimming: 5 bases; J trimming: 4 bases; junction bases outside the gene matches: 7. This CDR3 has 15 residues. Per germline, CDR1 SGHTA and CDR2 FQGNSA. The CDR3 region has the DNA TGTGCCAGCAGCGGAAGTCCAGGGGGCACCGGGGAGCTGTTTTTT. It is translated as CASSGSPGGTGELFF.

The chain employs TRBV5-1 and TRBJ2-3; 8 nucleotides align to TRBD2. There are 14 residues in the CDR3. Germline CDR1 SGHRS, CDR2 YFSETQ. V trimming: 0 bases; J trimming: 6 bases; junction bases outside the gene matches: 3. The chain's CDR3 is CASSLASGGDTQYF. The CDR3 DNA reads TGCGCCAGCAGCTTGGCGTCGGGAGGGGATACGCAGTATTTT. Complete variable domain (other parts from reference TRBV5-1 and TRBJ2-3): KAGVTQTPRYLIKTRGQQVTLSCSPISGHRSVSWYQQTPGQGLQFLFEYFSETQRNKGNFPGRFSGRQFSNSRSEMNVSTLELGDSALYLCASSLASGGDTQYFGPGTRLTVL.

The chain joins TRBV6-4 to TRBJ1-2; D may be TRBD1 (5 bases). This CDR3 is built from 18 residues. The germline V gene has CDR1 MRHNA and CDR2 SNTAGT. The germline V and J ends were trimmed by 4 bases and 0 bases, with 21 bases remaining between them. In DNA, the CDR3 is TGTGCCAGCAGTGTTGATGGGGCGGGGTCGCTAGCTAACTATGGCTACACCTTC. Protein: CASSVDGAGSLANYGYTF.

The CDR3 reads CASSVVSSGEDTQYF. The CDR3 DNA follows: TGTGCCAGCAGCGTAGTTTCGAGCGGGGAAGATACGCAGTATTTT. The chain has TRBV9 and TRBJ2-3; 7 bases match TRBD2. Germline V gene sequence: CDR1 SGDLS, CDR2 YYNGEE. V lost 0 bases and J lost 5; bases outside the gene matches: 6. The CDR3 is made up of 15 amino acids.

CDR3 bases: TGTGCCAGCAGCCAAGAACAGGGTGAAGGGCGTGAAGCTTTCTTT. Its protein is CASSQEQGEGREAFF. The V gene is TRBV4-2, the J gene TRBJ1-1; the D gene is possibly TRBD1 (6 bases). Trimming took off 0 bases at V and 7 bases at J, with 15 bases between the two ends. The CDR3 totals 15 residues. Looked up from germline, CDR1 is LGHNA and CDR2 is YNFKEQ.

This clone was seen a single time. V is TRBV7-9 and J is TRBJ2-3, with a possible D match to TRBD2 (5 bases). The CDR3 has 15 amino acids. The germline CDR1 and CDR2 sequences are SEHNR and FQNEAQ (reference sequence). V was pared by 6 bases and J by 0 bases, with 13 bases between. CDR3 nucleotides: TGTGCCAGCAGTCAGGCGGGTCATAGCACAGATACGCAGTATTTT. Amino acid sequence: CASSQAGHSTDTQYF.

The chain has TRBV2 and TRBJ2-5, with 8 nucleotides matching TRBD2. From germline, CDR1 is SNHLY and CDR2 FYNNEI. J gave up 4 bases and V 7 bases, and 14 bases lay outside the gene matches. The CDR3 covers 16 residues. The CDR3: CASTYQSGGWGETQYF. In nucleotides, the CDR3 is TGTGCCAGCACATACCAAAGCGGGGGCTGGGGAGAGACCCAGTACTTC.

J is TRBJ2-7 and V is TRBV7-3; TRBD1 matches at 8 bases. The germline CDR1 and CDR2 sequences are SGHTA and FQGTGA. The junction had 8 bases not matched to a gene; V was cut back by 1 base and J by 3 bases. The CDR3 totals 16 residues. The CDR3 coding sequence is TGTGCCAGCAGCTTAAGGGGAGACAGGGGCGGCTACGAGCAGTACTTC. Its translation: CASSLRGDRGGYEQYF.

This CDR3 is CASSFMNTEAFF. CDR3 nucleotide sequence: TGTGCCAGCAGCTTCATGAACACTGAAGCTTTCTTT. The chain combines TRBV7-2 with TRBJ1-1, with D unresolved. The germline CDR1 and CDR2 sequences are SGHTA and FQGNSA. The CDR3 spans 12 residues. V lost 3 bases, J lost 0 bases, and 2 bases lay in between.

The rearrangement joins TRBV6-5 to TRBJ2-7; 7 bases are shared with TRBD2. This CDR3 has 14 residues. Unmatched junction bases numbered 7, after V lost 4 bases and J lost 4 bases. Germline values: CDR1 MNHEY, CDR2 SVGAGI. The CDR3 is CASSSWTSNYEQYF. Here the CDR3 DNA reads TGTGCCAGCAGTTCATGGACTAGTAATTACGAGCAGTACTTC.

The table lists this clone with a few counts. V usage is TRBV15 and J usage is TRBJ2-3; the match to TRBD1 covers 11 bases. CDR3 length: 18 residues. Germline V CDR1 and CDR2: LNHNV, YYDKDF (reference sequence). V lost 1 base and J lost 5; bases outside the gene matches: 11. CDR3 loop: CATSRATGGDRGLDTQYF. The CDR3 coding sequence is TGTGCCACCAGCAGAGCGACGGGGGGGGACAGGGGGTTAGATACGCAGTATTTT.